The T cell receptor (beta chain) described here comes from a study of regulatory T cells in long-lasting Graves disease. Assembly of TCR beta libraries relied on iRepertoire HTBI primers together with Arm-PCR of CDR3 regions. TCRdb fed the multiplex PCR reads into MiXCR, producing one record per CDR3 protein. This sample has over 450,000 distinct CDR3 sequences; more than 10% occur once, and the top ten carry around 10%. CDR3 length equals 16 residues. Germline CDR1 is KGHSH and CDR2 is LQKENI. V lost 2 bases, J lost 1 base, and 6 bases stayed unmatched. Time point indicated: newly diagnosed GD, antithyroid drugs for less than 3 months. Scientists built the TCR library using RNA that was extracted from PBMCs. One endocrinology department in Xi'an, China, was where patients came from. These data are also associated with another study on T cells in Graves' hyperthyroidism and ophthalmopathy. Per that paper: Carried out on the TCR CDR3, a first-round RT-PCR used the HTBI primer set.

The sequence was collected from a woman in her 30s with Graves disease. Sequences were derived from peripheral blood mononuclear cells (PBMCs), sampled at new diagnosis, from a patient treated with antithyroid drugs. The V and J genes are TRBV18 and TRBJ2-7; TRBD2 matches 9 bases. This chain's CDR3 is CASSPMSGRLSYEQYF. The CDR3 DNA reads as TGTGCCAGCTCACCAATGAGCGGGAGGCTTTCCTACGAGCAGTACTTC.